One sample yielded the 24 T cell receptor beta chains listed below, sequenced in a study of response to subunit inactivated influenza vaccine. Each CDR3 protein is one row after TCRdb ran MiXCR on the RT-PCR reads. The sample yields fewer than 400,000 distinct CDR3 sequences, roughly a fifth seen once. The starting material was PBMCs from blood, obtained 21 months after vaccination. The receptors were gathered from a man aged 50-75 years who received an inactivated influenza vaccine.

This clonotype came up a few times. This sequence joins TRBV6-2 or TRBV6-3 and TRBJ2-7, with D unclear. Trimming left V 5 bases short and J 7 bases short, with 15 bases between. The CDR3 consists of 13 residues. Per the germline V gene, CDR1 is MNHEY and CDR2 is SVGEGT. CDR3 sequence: CASSPAMGREQYF. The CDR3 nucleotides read TGTGCCAGCAGTCCCGCCATGGGTCGAGAGCAGTACTTC.

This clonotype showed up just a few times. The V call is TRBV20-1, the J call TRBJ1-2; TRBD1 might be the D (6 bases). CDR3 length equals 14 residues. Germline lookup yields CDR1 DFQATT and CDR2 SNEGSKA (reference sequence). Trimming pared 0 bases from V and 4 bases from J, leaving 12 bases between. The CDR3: CSARDRDKSYGYTF. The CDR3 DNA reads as TGCAGTGCTAGAGACCGGGACAAGAGCTATGGCTACACCTTC.

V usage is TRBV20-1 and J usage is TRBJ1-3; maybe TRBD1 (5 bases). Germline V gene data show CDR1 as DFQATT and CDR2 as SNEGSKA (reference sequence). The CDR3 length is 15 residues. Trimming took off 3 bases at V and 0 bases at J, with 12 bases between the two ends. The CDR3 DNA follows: TGCAGTGCTAGTCCTGACAGCTTCTCTGGAAACACCATATATTTT. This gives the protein CSASPDSFSGNTIYF.

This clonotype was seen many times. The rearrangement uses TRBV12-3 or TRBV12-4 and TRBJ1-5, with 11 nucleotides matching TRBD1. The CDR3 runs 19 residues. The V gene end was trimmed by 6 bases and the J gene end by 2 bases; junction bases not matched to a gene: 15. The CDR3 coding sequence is TGTGCCAGCAGCAGCGCCGGACAGGGGGCTCATTGGGGCAATCAGCCCCAGCATTTT. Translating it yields CASSSAGQGAHWGNQPQHF.

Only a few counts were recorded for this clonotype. CDR3 coding DNA: TGCGCCAGCAGCCCGGGGACCGAACGAAATAAACTGTTTTTT. This codes for CASSPGTERNKLFF. The genes are TRBV4-1 and TRBJ1-4; a weak D match, TRBD1 (5 bases). V lost 4 bases to trimming and J lost 11 bases, with 17 bases between them. From germline, CDR1 is MGHRA and CDR2 YSYEKL. This CDR3 contains 14 residues.

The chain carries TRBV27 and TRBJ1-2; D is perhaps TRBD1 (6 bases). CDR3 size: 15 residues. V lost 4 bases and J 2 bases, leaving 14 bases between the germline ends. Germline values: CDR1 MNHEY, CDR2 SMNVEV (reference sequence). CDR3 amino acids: CASSSSGQGNYGYTF. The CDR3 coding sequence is TGTGCCAGCAGTTCCTCCGGTCAGGGGAACTATGGCTACACCTTC.

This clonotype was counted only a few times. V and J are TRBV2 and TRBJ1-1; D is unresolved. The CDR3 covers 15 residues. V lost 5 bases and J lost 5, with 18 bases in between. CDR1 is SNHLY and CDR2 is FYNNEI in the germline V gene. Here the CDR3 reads CASSYDGPRGTEAFF. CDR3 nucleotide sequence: TGTGCCAGCAGTTACGATGGACCGCGTGGGACTGAAGCTTTCTTT.

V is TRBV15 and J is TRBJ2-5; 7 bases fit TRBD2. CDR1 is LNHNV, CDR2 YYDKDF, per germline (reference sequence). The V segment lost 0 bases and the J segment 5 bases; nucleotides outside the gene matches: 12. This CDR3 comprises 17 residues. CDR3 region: CATSRDSGLGGGETQYF. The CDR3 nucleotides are TGTGCCACCAGCAGAGATTCCGGACTGGGGGGAGGGGAGACCCAGTACTTC.

The CDR3 here is CSVRVDTQYF. DNA of the CDR3: TGCAGCGTCAGGGTAGATACGCAGTATTTT. The chain carries TRBV29-1 and TRBJ2-3; D is perhaps TRBD1 (5 bases). Germline V CDR1 and CDR2: SQVTM, ANQGSEA. The CDR3 length is 10 residues. Trimming cost V 6 bases and J 5 bases, with 6 bases left between them.

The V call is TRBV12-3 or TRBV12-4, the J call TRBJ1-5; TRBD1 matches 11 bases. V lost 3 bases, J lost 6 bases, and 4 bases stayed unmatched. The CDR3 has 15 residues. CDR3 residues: CASSFGQGAIQPQHF. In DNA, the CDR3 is TGTGCCAGCAGTTTCGGACAGGGGGCGATTCAGCCCCAGCATTTT.

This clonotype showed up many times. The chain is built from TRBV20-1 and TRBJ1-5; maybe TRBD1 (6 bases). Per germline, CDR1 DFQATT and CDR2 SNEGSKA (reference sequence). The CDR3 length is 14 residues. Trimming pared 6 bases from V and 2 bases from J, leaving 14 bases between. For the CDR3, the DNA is TGCAGTGCAACACAGGGAGGTGGCAATCAGCCCCAGCATTTT. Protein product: CSATQGGGNQPQHF.

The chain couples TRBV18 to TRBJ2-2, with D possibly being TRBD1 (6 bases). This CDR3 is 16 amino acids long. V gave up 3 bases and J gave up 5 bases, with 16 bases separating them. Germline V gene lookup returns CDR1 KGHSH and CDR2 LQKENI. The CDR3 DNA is TGTGCCAGCTCACCCGGACAGAGAGGAATGACCGGGGAGCTGTTTTTT. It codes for CASSPGQRGMTGELFF.

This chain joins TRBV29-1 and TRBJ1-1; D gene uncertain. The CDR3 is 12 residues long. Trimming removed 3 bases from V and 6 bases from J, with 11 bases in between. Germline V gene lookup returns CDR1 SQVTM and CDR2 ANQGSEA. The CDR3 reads CSVDTGRPEAFF. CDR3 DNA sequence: TGCAGCGTTGACACGGGTAGGCCTGAAGCTTTCTTT. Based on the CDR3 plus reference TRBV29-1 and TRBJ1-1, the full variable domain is SAVISQKPSRDICQRGTSLTIQCQVDSQVTMMFWYRQQPGQSLTLIATANQGSEATYESGFVIDKFPISRPNLTFSTLTVSNMSPEDSSIYLCSVDTGRPEAFFGQGTRLTVV.

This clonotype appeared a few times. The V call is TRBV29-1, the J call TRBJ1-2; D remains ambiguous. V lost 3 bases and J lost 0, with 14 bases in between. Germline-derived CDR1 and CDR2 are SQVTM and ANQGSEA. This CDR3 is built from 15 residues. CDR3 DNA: TGCAGCGTTGAGGGAGGACGAAGGACTAACTATGGCTACACCTTC. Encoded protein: CSVEGGRRTNYGYTF.

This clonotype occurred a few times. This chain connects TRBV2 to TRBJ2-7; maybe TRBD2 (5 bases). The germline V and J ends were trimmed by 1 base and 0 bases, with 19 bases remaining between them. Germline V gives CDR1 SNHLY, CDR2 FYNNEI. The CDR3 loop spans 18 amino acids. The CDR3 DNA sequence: TGTGCCAGCAGTGAAGGTTGGCCGGGCGGGTCTAGCTCCTACGAGCAGTACTTC. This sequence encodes CASSEGWPGGSSSYEQYF.

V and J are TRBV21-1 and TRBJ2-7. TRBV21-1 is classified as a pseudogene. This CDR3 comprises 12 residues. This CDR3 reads CASSKAPYEQYF. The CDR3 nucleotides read TGTGCCAGCAGCAAAGCTCCCTACGAGCAGTACTTC.

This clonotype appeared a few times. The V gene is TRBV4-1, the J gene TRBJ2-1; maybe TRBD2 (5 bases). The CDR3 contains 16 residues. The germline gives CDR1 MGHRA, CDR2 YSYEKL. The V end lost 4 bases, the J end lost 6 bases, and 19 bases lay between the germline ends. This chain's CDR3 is CASSPPGGAGVNEQFF. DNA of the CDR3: TGCGCCAGCAGCCCCCCCGGTGGTGCCGGGGTCAATGAGCAGTTCTTC.

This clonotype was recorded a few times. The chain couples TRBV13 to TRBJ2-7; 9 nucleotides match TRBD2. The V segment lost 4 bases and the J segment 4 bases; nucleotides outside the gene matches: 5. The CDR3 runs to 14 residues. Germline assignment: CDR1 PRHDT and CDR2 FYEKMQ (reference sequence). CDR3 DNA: TGTGCCAGCAGCTCCGGGACTAGCTGGTACGAGCAGTACTTC. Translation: CASSSGTSWYEQYF.

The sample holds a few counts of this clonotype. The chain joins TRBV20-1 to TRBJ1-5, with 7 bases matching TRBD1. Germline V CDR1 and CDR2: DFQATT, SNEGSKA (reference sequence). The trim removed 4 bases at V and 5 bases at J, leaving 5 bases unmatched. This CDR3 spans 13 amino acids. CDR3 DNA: TGCAGTGCTAAGGCGACAGGGTATCAGCCCCAGCATTTT. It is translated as CSAKATGYQPQHF.

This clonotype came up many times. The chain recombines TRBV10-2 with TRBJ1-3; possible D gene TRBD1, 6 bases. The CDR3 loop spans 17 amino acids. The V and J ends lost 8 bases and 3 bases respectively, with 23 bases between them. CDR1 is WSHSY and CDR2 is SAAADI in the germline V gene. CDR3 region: CASGTGAVAPRGNTIYF. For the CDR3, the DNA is TGCGCCAGCGGGACGGGGGCAGTTGCTCCTCGTGGAAACACCATATATTTT.

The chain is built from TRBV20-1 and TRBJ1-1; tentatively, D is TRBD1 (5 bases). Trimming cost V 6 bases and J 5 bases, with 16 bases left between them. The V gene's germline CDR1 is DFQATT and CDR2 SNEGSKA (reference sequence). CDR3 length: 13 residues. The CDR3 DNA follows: TGCAGTGCCCCGGGACGGCAAGGGACTGAAGCTTTCTTT. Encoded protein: CSAPGRQGTEAFF.

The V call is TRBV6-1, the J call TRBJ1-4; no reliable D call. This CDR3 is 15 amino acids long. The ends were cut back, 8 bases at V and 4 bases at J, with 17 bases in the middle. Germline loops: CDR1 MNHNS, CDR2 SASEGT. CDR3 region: CASRLSGSFNEKLFF. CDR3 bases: TGTGCCAGCCGCCTCAGTGGATCCTTTAATGAAAAACTGTTTTTT.

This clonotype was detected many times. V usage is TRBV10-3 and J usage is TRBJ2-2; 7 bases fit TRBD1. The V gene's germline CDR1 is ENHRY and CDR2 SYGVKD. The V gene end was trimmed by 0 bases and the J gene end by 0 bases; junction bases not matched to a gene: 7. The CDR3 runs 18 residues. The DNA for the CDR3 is TGTGCCATCAGTGAGTCTGGGATGACAGGGACGAACACCGGGGAGCTGTTTTTT. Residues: CAISESGMTGTNTGELFF.

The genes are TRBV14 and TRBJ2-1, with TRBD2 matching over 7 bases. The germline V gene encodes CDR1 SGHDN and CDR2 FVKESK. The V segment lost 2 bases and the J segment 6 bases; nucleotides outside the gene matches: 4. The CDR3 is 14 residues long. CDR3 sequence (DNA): TGTGCCAGCAGCCAATGGGGGGGTTCCAATGAGCAGTTCTTC. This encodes CASSQWGGSNEQFF.